The sequence of this T cell receptor beta chain was determined in a study of shared clonotypes between healthy human individuals. Sequencing was performed with immunoSEQ multiplex PCR; in TCRdb, only in-frame clones are kept and a portion is missing. The sample includes more than 2 million clones, approximately 94% of them seen just once. Points on this clone: Its specificity is unknown.

General study findings and limits: How much donors shared clonotypes was expected to be affected by sequencing depth. Clonotypes that were shared across a few donors made up approximately 5% of naive CD4 clonotypes.

This TCR came from a man between 18 and 35 years old in good health. The sample consisted of naive CD4+ T cells sorted from blood. Subset noted: CD45RA+ positively selected.

CDR3 sequence: CAIRTSATYEQYF. The CDR3, as DNA: TGTGCCATCCGGACTAGCGCAACCTACGAGCAGTACTTC. This chain uses TRBV7-9 with TRBJ2-7; 9 bases are shared with TRBD2. V was pared by 10 bases and J by 2 bases, with 6 bases of the junction left unmatched. CDR3 length equals 13 residues. The germline gives CDR1 SEHNR, CDR2 FQNEAQ (reference sequence).